What follows describes a single T cell receptor (beta chain). The CDR3 has 13 residues. The V end was cut by 0 bases, the J end by 6 bases, with 7 bases between. Germline V gene data show CDR1 as SGHDT and CDR2 as YYEEEE. The data originate from a study of T cell responses to AZD1222 COVID-19 vaccine. Study at large: Second-dose recipients at about 4 or about 12 weeks were treated as one pooled group.

The protocol was immunoSEQ multiplex PCR, while the TCRdb copy is restricted to in-frame clones and leaves out a portion. The sample includes nearly 95,000 clones, nearly 90% seen only once; the top ten take 8.4%. Specimen: peripheral blood, collected on day 0 of AZD1222 vaccination. V and J are TRBV5-6 and TRBJ1-5; D not resolved. The TCR was taken from an adult in good health. This CDR3 reads CASSLGRFQPQHF. In DNA, the CDR3 is TGTGCCAGCAGCTTGGGGCGATTTCAGCCCCAGCATTTT.